This T cell receptor (beta chain) came from a study of blood T cell repertoires in COVID-19. The wider study: There were acute and convalescent COVID-19 samples, and they came from the United States, Italy and Spain. PBMCs, B-cell-depleted T cells, or T cells were the source of the cDNA or gDNA that made up the material.

Trimming cost V 0 bases and J 1 base, with 10 bases left between them. CDR1 and CDR2 (germline): SGDLS, YYNGEE. The CDR3 consists of 15 residues. Original handling: Amplification of reference gene primers was used by the study to estimate nucleated cell counts. Libraries were prepared by immunoSEQ multiplex PCR; TCRdb keeps only in-frame clonotypes and omits some of them. The DNA was the basis for D and trimming; V, J and clone size are from that table. The table has 100,000 to 150,000 clones, 80% to 90% seen once. This chain links TRBV9 with TRBJ2-5; D remains ambiguous. This receptor was identified in a woman aged 60-75 years with acute or convalescent COVID-19. The material sequenced was peripheral blood. In nucleotides, the CDR3 is TGTGCCAGCAGCGTAGATAGTAGACTCCAAGAGACCCAGTACTTC. Residues: CASSVDSRLQETQYF.